The present T cell receptor (beta chain) was sequenced within a study of CD8 T cells in ankylosing spondylitis. Study-wide findings and caveats: According to the report, clones linked to the disease were significantly enriched in matched synovial fluid samples taken from ankylosing spondylitis patients. Ankylosing spondylitis blood appeared to carry a characteristic TCR beta motif of eight or nine highly homologous variants. CD8+ disease-linked clones were present at relatively low frequencies in blood.

In making TCR beta libraries, quantitative 5'-RACE with molecular barcodes was used. TCRdb re-analysed the 5' RACE reads in MiXCR, keeping a single row per CDR3 protein. Of over 400,000 distinct CDR3 sequences detected, about 24% appear once; the ten largest clones hold roughly 0.8%. Germline values: CDR1 SGHAT, CDR2 FQNNGV. This CDR3 has 13 residues. Trimming took 0 bases from V and 8 from J, leaving 10 bases between them. The sample holds a few counts of this clonotype. The antigen is not known. This clonotype originated in a male donor with ankylosing spondylitis. Specimen: blood, either unsorted or a sorted T cell fraction (not recorded which). The chain links TRBV11-2 to TRBJ1-2; no firm D call. Here the CDR3 reads CASSLDSMYGYTF. CDR3 coding DNA: TGTGCCAGCAGCTTAGACAGTATGTACGGCTACACCTTC.